The source of this T cell receptor (beta chain) is a study of T cells in women clearing cervical HPV infection. Broader study findings: Richness plus V gene abundances separated cases from controls with AUC 0.8 to 0.85.

With respect to this clone: Antigen unknown. The CDR3 end is not reached by the read, which stops 3 residues before it; the germline J gene fills it in.

TCR beta CDR3 amplified by multiplex PCR from roughly 1,100 ng genomic DNA. Only in-frame clones appear in the TCRdb table, and some are missing; sequencing was by immunoSEQ multiplex PCR. The listing contains roughly 30,000 clones. The length of the CDR3 is 14 residues. Trimming took off 0 bases at V and 3 bases at J, with 12 bases between the two ends. The germline V gene encodes CDR1 DFQATT and CDR2 SNEGSKA (reference sequence). The rearrangement uses TRBV20-1 and TRBJ2-7; no firm D call. The sample consisted of blood buffy coat. This clonotype originated in a woman aged 18 to 75 with a cervical HPV16 infection that either progressed to CIN3+ or cleared (not recorded which). CDR3 loop: CSARDGYPFYEQYF. The part of the CDR3 DNA that was read is TGCAGTGCTAGAGACGGGTATCCCTTCTACGAG.